This T cell receptor (beta chain) was profiled in a study of naive and memory T cell subsets. Study observations and caveats: Possibly reflecting memory cells re-expressing CD45RA, a few larger clonotypes occurred in naive repertoires, especially CD8. Activation and differentiation may alter RNA-based TCR counts.

Alpha and beta libraries were amplified separately from the second PCR onward. Of note for this clonotype: Antigen specificity is unknown. This may be a read error: a much more frequent sequence differs by one nucleotide.

The CDR3 is 18 amino acids. The germline V gene encodes CDR1 MNHEY and CDR2 SMNVEV (reference sequence). Two oligonucleotides, mixed equimolar, formed the beta constant-region primer covering TRBC1 and TRBC2. Nested alpha and beta constant-region primers with the SP2 primer drove four PCR rounds on ligated cDNA. Each CDR3 protein gets one entry after TCRdb re-called the UMI-ligation and nested PCR reads with MiXCR. The repertoire includes roughly 100,000 distinct CDR3 sequences, more than 12% of them detected once, and approximately 3% sits in the top ten. The sample consisted of naive CD8+ T cells from blood. The clonotype comes from a human donor in good health. V gene TRBV27 combines with J gene TRBJ1-6, with D possibly being TRBD1 (6 bases). The CDR3 nucleotides read TGTGCCAGCAGTTTATCCATAGGACAGAGCTCCTATAATTCACCCCTCAACTTT. Protein: CASSLSIGQSSYNSPLNF.